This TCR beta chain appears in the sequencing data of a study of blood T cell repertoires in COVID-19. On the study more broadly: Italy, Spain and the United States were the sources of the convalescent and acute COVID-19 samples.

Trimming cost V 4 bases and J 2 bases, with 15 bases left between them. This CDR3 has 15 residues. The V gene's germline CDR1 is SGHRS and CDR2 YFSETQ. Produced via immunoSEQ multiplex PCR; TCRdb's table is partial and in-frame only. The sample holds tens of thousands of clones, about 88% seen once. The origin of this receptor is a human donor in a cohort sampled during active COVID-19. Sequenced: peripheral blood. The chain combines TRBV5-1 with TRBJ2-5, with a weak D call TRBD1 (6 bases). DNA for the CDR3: TGCGCCAGCAGCCCGGCCGGACAGCGGCAAGAGACCCAGTACTTC. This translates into CASSPAGQRQETQYF.